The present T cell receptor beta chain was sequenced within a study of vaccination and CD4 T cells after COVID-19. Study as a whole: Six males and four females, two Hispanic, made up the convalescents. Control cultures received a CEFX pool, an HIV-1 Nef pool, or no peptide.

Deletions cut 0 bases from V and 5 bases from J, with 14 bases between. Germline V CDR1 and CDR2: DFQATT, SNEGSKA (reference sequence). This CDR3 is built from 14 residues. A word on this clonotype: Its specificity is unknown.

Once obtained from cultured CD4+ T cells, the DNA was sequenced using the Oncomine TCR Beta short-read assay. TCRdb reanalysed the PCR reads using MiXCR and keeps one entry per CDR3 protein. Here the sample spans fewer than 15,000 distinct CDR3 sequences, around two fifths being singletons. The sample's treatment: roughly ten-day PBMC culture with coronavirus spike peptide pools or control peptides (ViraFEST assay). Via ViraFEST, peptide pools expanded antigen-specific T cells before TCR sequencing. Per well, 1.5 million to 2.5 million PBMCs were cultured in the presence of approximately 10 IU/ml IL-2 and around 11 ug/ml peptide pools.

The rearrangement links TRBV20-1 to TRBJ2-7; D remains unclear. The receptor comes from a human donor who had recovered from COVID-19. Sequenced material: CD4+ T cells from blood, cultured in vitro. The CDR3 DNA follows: TGCAGTGCTAGAGATAGGTCGACCAGGAACGAGCAGTACTTC. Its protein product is CSARDRSTRNEQYF.